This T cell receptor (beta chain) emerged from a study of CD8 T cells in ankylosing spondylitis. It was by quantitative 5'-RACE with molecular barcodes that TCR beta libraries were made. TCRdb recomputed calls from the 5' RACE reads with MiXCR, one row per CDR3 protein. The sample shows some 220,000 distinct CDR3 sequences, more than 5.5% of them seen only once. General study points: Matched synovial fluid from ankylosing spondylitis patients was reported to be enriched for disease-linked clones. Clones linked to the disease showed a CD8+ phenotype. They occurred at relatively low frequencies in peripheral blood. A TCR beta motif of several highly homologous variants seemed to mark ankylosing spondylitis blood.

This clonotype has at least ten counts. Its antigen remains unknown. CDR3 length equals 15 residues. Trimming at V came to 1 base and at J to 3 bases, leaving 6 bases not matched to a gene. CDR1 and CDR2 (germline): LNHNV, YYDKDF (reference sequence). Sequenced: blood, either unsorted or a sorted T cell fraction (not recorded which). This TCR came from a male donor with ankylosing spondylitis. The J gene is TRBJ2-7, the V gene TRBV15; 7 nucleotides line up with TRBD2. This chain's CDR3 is CATSRVAGGFYEQYF. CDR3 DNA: TGTGCCACCAGCAGAGTGGCCGGGGGGTTCTACGAGCAGTACTTC.